Below are 7 T cell receptor beta chains sequenced from a single sample in a study of blood T cell repertoires in COVID-19. The table came from immunoSEQ multiplex PCR; TCRdb's copy has only in-frame clones and leaves some out. This table has more than 85,000 clones, around four fifths appearing once. Sequencing was performed on peripheral blood. These receptors were collected from a man between 65 and 79 years old with acute or convalescent COVID-19.

J is TRBJ2-1 and V is TRBV4-1; TRBD2 agrees at 13 bases. Trimming took 4 bases from V and 7 from J; bases not matched to a gene: 10. CDR3 length equals 17 residues. Germline V CDR1 and CDR2: MGHRA, YSYEKL. CDR3 bases: TGCGCCAGCAGCCCGAGGACTAGCGGGGGAAGTTTAAATGAGCAGTTCTTC. Residues: CASSPRTSGGSLNEQFF.

The J gene is TRBJ2-7, the V gene TRBV7-2, with 11 bases aligning to TRBD2. In germline, CDR1 is SGHTA, CDR2 FQGNSA. V lost 2 bases and J lost 5; bases outside the gene matches: 8. The CDR3 extends over 16 amino acids. The CDR3 region is CASSLQSSGRINEQYF. The CDR3 DNA follows: TGTGCCAGCAGCTTACAGTCTAGCGGGAGGATCAACGAGCAGTACTTC.

This clone was detected only a few times. This chain links TRBV5-1 with TRBJ1-2, with 9 bases that match TRBD1. Germline assignment: CDR1 SGHRS and CDR2 YFSETQ. J lost 3 bases, V lost 1 base, and 10 bases had no gene match. The CDR3 is 17 amino acids. The CDR3 coding sequence is TGCGCCAGCAGCTTGCGAACAGGGGGCGAGGAGGACTATGGCTACACCTTC. Encoded protein: CASSLRTGGEEDYGYTF.

V usage is TRBV6-4 and J usage is TRBJ1-5, with TRBD1 identical over 7 bases. After removal of 11 bases from V and 5 bases from J, the junction contained 9 bases not matched to a gene. The CDR3 has 13 amino acids. The germline V gene encodes CDR1 MRHNA and CDR2 SNTAGT. The CDR3 DNA reads as TGTGCCGCCGACAGGGAAGGGGATCAGCCCCAGCATTTT. Its translation: CAADREGDQPQHF.

The chain combines TRBV6-5 with TRBJ2-7, with 8 bases matching TRBD1. The trim removed 6 bases at V and 5 bases at J, leaving 12 bases unmatched. From germline, CDR1 is MNHEY and CDR2 SVGAGI. The CDR3 is made up of 15 amino acids. CDR3 sequence reads: CASSPLTGAGDEQYF. Written as DNA, the CDR3 is TGTGCCAGCAGCCCCCTGACAGGGGCAGGCGACGAGCAGTACTTC.

The CDR3 region has the DNA TGCGCCAGCAGCCGAAGTTCGGGACAGAACTATGGCTACACCTTC. It encodes CASSRSSGQNYGYTF. This rearrangement joins TRBV5-1 to TRBJ1-2, with 7 positions matching TRBD1. CDR1 SGHRS and CDR2 YFSETQ come from the germline V gene. V gave up 4 bases and J gave up 2 bases; unmatched junction bases: 8. This CDR3 is built from 15 residues.

This chain links TRBV30 with TRBJ1-1; D unresolved. The CDR3 spans 10 residues. V was shortened by 7 bases and J by 1 base, with 4 bases between the two germline ends. Germline CDR1 is GTSNPN and CDR2 is SVGIG (reference sequence). In DNA, the CDR3 is TGTGCCTCTCGGAACACTGAAGCTTTCTTT. It yields the protein CASRNTEAFF.